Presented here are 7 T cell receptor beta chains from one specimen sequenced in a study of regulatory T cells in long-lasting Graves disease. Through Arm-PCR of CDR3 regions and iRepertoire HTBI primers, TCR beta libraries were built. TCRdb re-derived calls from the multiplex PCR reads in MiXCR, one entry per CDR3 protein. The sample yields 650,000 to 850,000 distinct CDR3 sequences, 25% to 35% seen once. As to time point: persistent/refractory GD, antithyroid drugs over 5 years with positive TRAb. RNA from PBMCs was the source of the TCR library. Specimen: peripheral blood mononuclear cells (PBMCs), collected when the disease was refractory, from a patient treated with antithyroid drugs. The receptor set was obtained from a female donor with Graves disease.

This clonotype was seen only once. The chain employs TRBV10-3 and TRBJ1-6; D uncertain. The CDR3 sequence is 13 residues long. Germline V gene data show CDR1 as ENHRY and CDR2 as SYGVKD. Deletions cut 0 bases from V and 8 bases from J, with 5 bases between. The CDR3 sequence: CAISESGDSPLHF. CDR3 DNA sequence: TGTGCCATCAGTGAGTCTGGGGATTCACCCCTCCACTTT.

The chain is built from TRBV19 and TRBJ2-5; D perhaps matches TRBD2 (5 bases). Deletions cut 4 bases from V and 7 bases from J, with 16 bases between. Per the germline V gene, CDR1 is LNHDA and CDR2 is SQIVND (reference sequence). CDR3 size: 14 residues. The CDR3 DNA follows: TGTGCCAGTAGTAAAAGGGAGAAGAATGGGACCCAGTACTTC. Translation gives CASSKREKNGTQYF.

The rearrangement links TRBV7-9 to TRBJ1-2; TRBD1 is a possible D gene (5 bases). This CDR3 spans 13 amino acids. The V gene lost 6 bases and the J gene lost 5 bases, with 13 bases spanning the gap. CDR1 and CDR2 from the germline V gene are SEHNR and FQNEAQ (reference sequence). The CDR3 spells CASSQKQGYGYTF. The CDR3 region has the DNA TGTGCCAGCAGTCAAAAGCAGGGTTATGGCTACACCTTC.

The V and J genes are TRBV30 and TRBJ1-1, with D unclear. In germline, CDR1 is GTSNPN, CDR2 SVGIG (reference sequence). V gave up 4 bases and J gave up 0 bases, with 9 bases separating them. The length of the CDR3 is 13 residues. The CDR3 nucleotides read TGTGCCTGGAAGACATCACTGAACACTGAAGCTTTCTTT. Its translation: CAWKTSLNTEAFF.

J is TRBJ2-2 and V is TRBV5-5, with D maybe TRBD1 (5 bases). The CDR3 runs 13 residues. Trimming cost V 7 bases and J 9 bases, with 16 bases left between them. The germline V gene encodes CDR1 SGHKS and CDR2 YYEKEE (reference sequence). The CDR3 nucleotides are TGTGCCAGCGCAGTCGCAGGGTTCCGGGAGCTGTTTTTT. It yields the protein CASAVAGFRELFF.

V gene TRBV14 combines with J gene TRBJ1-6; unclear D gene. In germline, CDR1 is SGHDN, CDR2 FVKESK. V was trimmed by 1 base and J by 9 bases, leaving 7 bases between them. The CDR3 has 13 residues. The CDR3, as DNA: TGTGCCAGCAGCCAAGCGGGCTCTTCACCCCTCCACTTT. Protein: CASSQAGSSPLHF.

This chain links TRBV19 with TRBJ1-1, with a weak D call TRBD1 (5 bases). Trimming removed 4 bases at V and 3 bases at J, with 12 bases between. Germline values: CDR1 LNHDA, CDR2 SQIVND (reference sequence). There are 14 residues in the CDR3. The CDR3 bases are TGTGCCAGTAGTAGGGGGGATGGGTACACTGAAGCTTTCTTT. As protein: CASSRGDGYTEAFF.